The clone carrying this TCR beta chain was recorded once. The sample belongs to a study of tissue T cells after allogeneic stem cell transplantation. TCRdb keeps only in-frame clones here, not all; method: immunoSEQ multiplex PCR. The sample has fewer than 30,000 clones, over 75% seen once. The ends were cut back, 0 bases at V and 3 bases at J, with 12 bases in the middle. The CDR3 sequence is 16 residues long. Germline values: CDR1 MNHEY, CDR2 SVGAGI. This specimen consisted of blood, obtained before transplantation. The rearrangement links TRBV6-5 to TRBJ2-1, with D possibly matching TRBD2 (6 bases). The clonotype comes from a woman aged 18 to 55 who later had graft-versus-host disease after an allogeneic stem cell transplant. CDR3 sequence: CASSYSASAYYNEQFF. DNA for the CDR3: TGTGCCAGCAGTTACTCGGCTAGCGCATACTACAATGAGCAGTTCTTC.